Shown below are 25 T cell receptor beta chains from a single sample sequenced in a study of cytomegalovirus exposure and HLA in healthy donors. The PCR ran on 60 Vbeta and 13 Jbeta primers. Repertoires were generated with immunoSEQ multiplex PCR, while TCRdb's copy carries only in-frame clones and drops some. The sample has 200,000 or so clones; roughly 80% are singletons. Material for sequencing was PBMCs. Every receptor here comes from a man aged 35 to 55 in good health and CMV-seronegative.

This clone appeared a few times. The J gene is TRBJ2-5, the V gene TRBV14; 7 nucleotides align to TRBD1. The end of the DNA is better explained by TRBJ2-7, so the J call may be wrong. The CDR3 is made up of 13 amino acids. Germline V gene lookup returns CDR1 SGHDN and CDR2 FVKESK. The DNA for the CDR3 is TGTGCCAGCAGCCCGGACAGGCCCTACGAGCAGTACTTC. Translating it yields CASSPDRPYEQYF.

The chain recombines TRBV27 with TRBJ2-1; 11 bases agree with TRBD1. The V gene's germline CDR1 is MNHEY and CDR2 SMNVEV (reference sequence). The CDR3 is 15 residues long. With 4 bases clipped from V and 2 bases from J, the junction kept 1 base outside the gene matches. The CDR3, as DNA: TGTGCCAGCAGTTGGACAGGGGGCGCCTACAATGAGCAGTTCTTC. Its protein product is CASSWTGGAYNEQFF.

Only a few counts were recorded for this clone. The genes are TRBV7-8 and TRBJ1-5, with TRBD1 identical over 9 bases. CDR3 length: 17 amino acids. Trimming removed 5 bases from V and 2 bases from J; junction bases left unmatched: 10. CDR1 SGHVS and CDR2 FQNEAQ come from the germline V gene. The CDR3 sequence: CASSNRDRVNGNQPQHF. As DNA, the CDR3 is TGTGCCAGCAGCAACCGGGACAGGGTGAATGGCAATCAGCCCCAGCATTTT.

V and J are TRBV6-5 and TRBJ2-1, with 8 nucleotides matching TRBD2. With V trimmed by 4 bases and J by 6 bases, 5 bases remained unmatched. The CDR3 sequence is 14 residues long. Germline V gene data show CDR1 as MNHEY and CDR2 as SVGAGI. CDR3 region: CASSSSGSGNEQFF. CDR3 in DNA: TGTGCCAGCAGTTCCAGCGGGAGTGGCAATGAGCAGTTCTTC.

This chain links TRBV7-9 with TRBJ2-4, with D possibly matching TRBD1 (6 bases). Germline V lookup: CDR1 SEHNR, CDR2 FQNEAQ (reference sequence). The ends were cut back, 1 base at V and 0 bases at J, with 10 bases in the middle. CDR3 length equals 16 residues. CDR3 loop: CASSLGQGLAKNIQYF. The DNA of the CDR3 is TGTGCCAGCAGCTTAGGGCAGGGGCTAGCCAAAAACATTCAGTACTTC.

There are a few counts of this clone. This chain uses TRBV27 with TRBJ2-7, with D tentatively TRBD2 (5 bases). V was shortened by 6 bases and J by 1 base, with 16 bases between the two germline ends. Germline values: CDR1 MNHEY, CDR2 SMNVEV (reference sequence). CDR3 size: 15 residues. DNA for the CDR3: TGTGCCAGCAGCGGCCGAGGACTGCCTTCCTACGAGCAGTACTTC. This gives the protein CASSGRGLPSYEQYF.

This chain joins TRBV6-1 and TRBJ1-1; D uncertain. CDR3 size: 13 residues. CDR1 is MNHNS, CDR2 SASEGT, per germline. Trimming removed 2 bases from V and 5 bases from J, with 9 bases in between. The CDR3 region is CASSEMRSTEAFF. For the CDR3, the DNA is TGTGCCAGCAGTGAAATGAGAAGTACTGAAGCTTTCTTT.

This clone was picked up a small number of times. This chain joins TRBV4-2 and TRBJ1-1; D not certain. The CDR3 is made up of 13 amino acids. CDR1 and CDR2 (germline): LGHNA, YNFKEQ. The V end lost 4 bases, the J end lost 7 bases, and 13 bases lay between the germline ends. CDR3 DNA sequence: TGTGCCAGCAGCCCAGGACTTGGGCTTGAAGCTTTCTTT. It specifies CASSPGLGLEAFF.

This clone was seen a single time. The J gene is TRBJ2-1, the V gene TRBV29-1; D remains ambiguous. In germline, CDR1 is SQVTM, CDR2 ANQGSEA. Trimming removed 8 bases from V and 3 bases from J, with 8 bases in between. This CDR3 is built from 11 residues. The CDR3 here is CSMPVYNEQFF. CDR3 nucleotide sequence: TGCAGCATGCCGGTCTACAATGAGCAGTTCTTC.

J is TRBJ2-7 and V is TRBV18, with TRBD2 as a possible D gene (5 bases). This CDR3 is built from 11 residues. The germline gives CDR1 KGHSH, CDR2 LQKENI. V lost 3 bases and J lost 5, with 5 bases in between. The CDR3 DNA is TGTGCCAGCTCACCGAGGGACGAGCAGTACTTC. It is translated as CASSPRDEQYF.

The rearrangement links TRBV2 to TRBJ1-1, with D perhaps matching TRBD1 (6 bases). Between the trimmed V and J ends, which lost 6 bases and 0 bases, there was a span of 11 bases. Germline assignment: CDR1 SNHLY and CDR2 FYNNEI. There are 14 residues in the CDR3. In DNA, the CDR3 is TGTGCCAGCAGGGCGGGGGCGATGAACACTGAAGCTTTCTTT. It translates to CASRAGAMNTEAFF.

The rearrangement uses TRBV28 and TRBJ2-5, with TRBD1 identical over 10 bases. V was clipped by 2 bases and J by 3 bases; unmatched bases: 3. This CDR3 has 15 amino acids. Germline V lookup: CDR1 MDHEN, CDR2 SYDVKM. CDR3 nucleotides: TGTGCCAGCAGTTTAGACAGGGGGCAGGAAGAGACCCAGTACTTC. The encoded protein is CASSLDRGQEETQYF.

This chain links TRBV2 with TRBJ2-5, with D perhaps TRBD2 (6 bases). V was cut by 4 bases and J by 5 bases, with 14 bases left in between. The germline V gene has CDR1 SNHLY and CDR2 FYNNEI. This CDR3 has 14 residues. CDR3 in amino acids: CASSVGGLGETQYF. The CDR3 region has the DNA TGTGCCAGCAGTGTTGGAGGGCTAGGGGAGACCCAGTACTTC.

This rearrangement joins TRBV7-3 to TRBJ2-1, with D tentatively TRBD1 (6 bases). Germline V gives CDR1 SGHTA, CDR2 FQGTGA. The V gene lost 5 bases and the J gene lost 8 bases, with 19 bases spanning the gap. This CDR3 spans 15 amino acids. The CDR3 DNA is TGTGCCAGCAGCCCACATGGGGGACAAACCGATGAGCAGTTCTTC. Its protein is CASSPHGGQTDEQFF.

The chain employs TRBV7-2 and TRBJ1-1; perhaps TRBD1 as D (5 bases). CDR3 length: 13 amino acids. Trimming left V 2 bases short and J 4 bases short, with 8 bases between. Germline CDR1 is SGHTA and CDR2 is FQGNSA. The CDR3 sequence: CASSLKGSTEAFF. CDR3 DNA: TGTGCCAGCAGCTTAAAGGGGTCCACTGAAGCTTTCTTT. The full variable domain, with the rest looked up from reference TRBV7-2 and TRBJ1-1, is GAGVSQSPSNKVTEKGKDVELRCDPISGHTALYWYRQSLGQGLEFLIYFQGNSAPDKSGLPSDRFSAERTGGSVSTLTIQRTQQEDSAVYLCASSLKGSTEAFFGQGTRLTVV.

This sequence joins TRBV7-8 and TRBJ2-7; 7 positions agree with TRBD1. CDR3 length: 15 residues. The V segment lost 5 bases and the J segment 3 bases; nucleotides outside the gene matches: 10. CDR1 is SGHVS, CDR2 FQNEAQ, per germline. The CDR3 DNA reads as TGTGCCAGCAGCCCGCCGGGGACAGATCTCTACGAGCAGTACTTC. Translated: CASSPPGTDLYEQYF.

The rearrangement joins TRBV7-9 to TRBJ1-1, with D unresolved. CDR3 length: 15 amino acids. Germline CDR1 and CDR2: SEHNR and FQNEAQ (reference sequence). Trimming took off 5 bases at V and 0 bases at J, with 13 bases between the two ends. In DNA, the CDR3 is TGTGCCAGCAGCCCGTACCGGGAGATGAACACTGAAGCTTTCTTT. Translation gives CASSPYREMNTEAFF.

Of note for this clone: Compared with germline, one end of the junction differs, possibly owing to a read error. The chain couples TRBV7-9 to TRBJ1-1, with a possible D match to TRBD1 (6 bases). The CDR3 extends over 16 amino acids. The germline V gene encodes CDR1 SEHNR and CDR2 FQNEAQ (reference sequence). CDR3 coding DNA: TGTTCCAGCAGCTTAAGGGGGTATGGACACGGCACTGAAGCTTTCTTT. Its translation: CSSSLRGYGHGTEAFF.

This chain connects TRBV6-1 to TRBJ2-1; possibly TRBD1 for D (6 bases). CDR1 MNHNS and CDR2 SASEGT come from the germline V gene. The ends were cut back, 2 bases at V and 5 bases at J, with 10 bases in the middle. The CDR3 is made up of 14 amino acids. The chain's CDR3 is CASSELGGNNEQFF. The CDR3 DNA reads as TGTGCCAGCAGTGAATTAGGGGGTAACAATGAGCAGTTCTTC.

This clone appeared a single time. V usage is TRBV5-1 and J usage is TRBJ2-2; tentative D call: TRBD1 (6 bases). Between the trimmed V and J ends, which lost 0 bases and 1 base, there was a span of 10 bases. The CDR3 runs to 16 residues. Germline lookup yields CDR1 SGHRS and CDR2 YFSETQ. The CDR3 bases are TGCGCCAGCAGCTTGGGAAACAGGGAGAACACCGGGGAGCTGTTTTTT. This sequence encodes CASSLGNRENTGELFF.

This clone was seen more than once but under ten times. V usage is TRBV28 and J usage is TRBJ2-7; D might be TRBD1 (6 bases). Trimming stripped 5 bases from V and 7 bases from J, with 18 bases between. The CDR3 length is 14 residues. The germline gives CDR1 MDHEN, CDR2 SYDVKM. CDR3 nucleotide sequence: TGTGCCAGCAGTATACAGGGACGCATTTTGGAGCAGTACTTC. Its protein product is CASSIQGRILEQYF.

The genes are TRBV6-5 and TRBJ1-3; D ambiguous. The CDR3 covers 14 residues. Germline values: CDR1 MNHEY, CDR2 SVGAGI. Trimming shortened V by 0 bases and J by 8 bases, and 11 bases separated the two germline ends. The CDR3 loop reads CASSYSKYSDTIYF. In DNA, the CDR3 is TGTGCCAGCAGTTACTCTAAGTACTCGGACACCATATATTTT.

This chain links TRBV11-2 with TRBJ1-4; D unclear. With 3 bases removed from V and 8 bases from J, the gap between germline ends came to 16 bases. The CDR3 loop spans 15 amino acids. Germline V gives CDR1 SGHAT, CDR2 FQNNGV. CDR3 residues: CASSFSFTEHEKLFF. The DNA for the CDR3 is TGTGCCAGCAGCTTCTCGTTTACCGAGCACGAAAAACTGTTTTTT.

Comment on this clone: The sample holds other DNA sequences that translate to the same CDR3. The chain couples TRBV5-6 to TRBJ2-7; 8 positions agree with TRBD1. This CDR3 has 16 amino acids. Germline trimming cut 2 bases from V and 2 bases from J; bases unmatched to any gene: 9. Germline V gene lookup returns CDR1 SGHDT and CDR2 YYEEEE. The chain's CDR3 is CASSFTQGAAPYEQYF. The CDR3 DNA reads TGTGCCAGCAGCTTTACCCAGGGGGCTGCCCCCTACGAGCAGTACTTC.

The chain uses TRBV27 and TRBJ2-7; TRBD2 matches 8 bases. The CDR3 is made up of 15 amino acids. Germline V lookup: CDR1 MNHEY, CDR2 SMNVEV (reference sequence). The V gene end was trimmed by 4 bases and the J gene end by 3 bases; junction bases not matched to a gene: 8. The CDR3, as DNA: TGTGCCAGCAGTTCCCCCTTAGCGGGGTACTACGAGCAGTACTTC. Translating it yields CASSSPLAGYYEQYF.